Listed below are T cell receptor beta chains from one sample, sequenced in a study of CD8+ T cells in alopecia areata. TCRdb keeps only in-frame clones here, not all; method: immunoSEQ multiplex PCR. The table lists under 250,000 clones, 57% of them singletons. Sequenced material: CD4+ T cells sorted from blood, taken at week 0. These receptors originate from a human donor with alopecia areata. Each CDR3 is given with its conserved first and last residue. A D gene is named only where the DNA matches it firmly. Where a row states a size, it is once, few, many or the class of an expanded clone; other rows omit it.

clone size	D gene	V gene	J gene	CDR3 DNA	CDR3 protein
few	NA	TRBV30	TRBJ2-7	TGTGCCTGGAGTGGTTCAGGGACCTACGAGCAGTACTTC	CAWSGSGTYEQYF
NA	TRBD1	TRBV27	TRBJ2-7	TGTGCCAGCAGTTTAACTGGGACAGGGGGCTATCGCGAGCAGTACTTC	CASSLTGTGGYREQYF
NA	NA	TRBV7-9	TRBJ2-7	TGTGCCAGCAGCTTCCGTGGGTCCGGCTACGAGCAGTACTTC	CASSFRGSGYEQYF
NA	NA	TRBV29-1	TRBJ1-2	TGCAGCGTCGCTCTGACAGACTATGGCTACACCTTC	CSVALTDYGYTF
few	TRBD1	TRBV19	TRBJ1-5	TGTGCCAGTAGTACATTCTCCGGGACAGGGAATCAGCCCCAGCATTTT	CASSTFSGTGNQPQHF
NA	NA	TRBV25-1	TRBJ2-5	TGTGCCAGCAGCCGACCCGAGGGGCAGGGAGAGACCCAGTACTTC	CASSRPEGQGETQYF
few	NA	TRBV7-3	TRBJ1-1	TGTGCCAGCAGCTCTACACGGAACACTGAAGCTTTCTTT	CASSSTRNTEAFF
NA	NA	TRBV7-9	TRBJ2-3	TGTGCCAGCAGCTTGGACCGGTGGGATACGCAGTATTTT	CASSLDRWDTQYF
NA	TRBD1	TRBV9	TRBJ1-6	TGTGCCAGCAGCCCGTCGGGACAGGGGCTCATTCCCCTCCACTTT	CASSPSGQGLIPLHF
NA	NA	TRBV19	TRBJ1-4	TGTGCCAGTAGTATCACGGGTGTGGGTGAAAAACTGTTTTTT	CASSITGVGEKLFF
NA	NA	TRBV19	TRBJ1-2	TGTGCCAGTAGTATACCCGGCTCCTACGCTAACTATGGCTACACCTTC	CASSIPGSYANYGYTF
NA	NA	TRBV29-1	TRBJ1-1	TGCAGCGTTGAAAAACCCTTGATGACTGAAGCTTTCTTT	CSVEKPLMTEAFF
NA	NA	TRBV29-1	TRBJ1-5	TGCAGCGTTGGGGAGGGGCCGAATAGCAATCAGCCCCAGCATTTT	CSVGEGPNSNQPQHF
NA	TRBD1	TRBV6-5	TRBJ1-6	TGTGCCAGCAGTTATCGTGCCAGGGGGGGATCACCCCTCCACTTT	CASSYRARGGSPLHF
once	TRBD1	TRBV14	TRBJ1-1	TGTGCCAGCAGCCTAACAGGGGCCACTGAAGCTTTCTTT	CASSLTGATEAFF
NA	NA	TRBV6-1	TRBJ1-2	TGTGCCAGCAGTCGGGGGAGTCTCTATGGCTACACCTTC	CASSRGSLYGYTF
NA	NA	TRBV30	TRBJ1-1	TGTGCCTGGAGTGTACAGGGTACCACTGAAGCTTTCTTT	CAWSVQGTTEAFF
NA	TRBD2	TRBV4-2	TRBJ2-2	TGTGCCAGCAGCCAAGTGGCTGCGGGAGACGTGACGGGGGAGCTGTTTTTT	CASSQVAAGDVTGELFF
NA	NA	TRBV9	TRBJ2-3	TGTGCCAGCAGCGTAGGGAGCTATGGGACAGATACGCAGTATTTT	CASSVGSYGTDTQYF
NA	NA	TRBV7-9	TRBJ2-1	TGTGCCAGCAGCTTAGTGGACAGCTACAATGAGCAGTTCTTC	CASSLVDSYNEQFF
NA	NA	TRBV1	TRBJ1-6	TGCACCAGGAGCTATAATTCACCCCTCCACTTT	CTRSYNSPLHF
NA	NA	TRBV7-3	TRBJ2-3	TGTGCCAGCAGCTTAGGGGCCCATGGGGGCACAGATACGCAGTATTTT	CASSLGAHGGTDTQYF
NA	TRBD2	TRBV18	TRBJ2-1	TGTGCCAGCTCTATCCAAGCGGGAGGGCCCAATGAGCAGTTCTTC	CASSIQAGGPNEQFF
NA	NA	TRBV27	TRBJ2-6	TGTGCCAGCAGTCCAGTACCGCCCTCTGGGGCCAACGTCCTGACTTTC	CASSPVPPSGANVLTF
NA	NA	TRBV7-2	TRBJ2-3	TGTGCCAGCAGCGCGACTGGTTACGCGCAGTATTTT	CASSATGYAQYF
NA	TRBD2	TRBV6-6	TRBJ2-1	TGTGCCAGCAGTCCTCAAGGGACTAGACGTTTCTTC	CASSPQGTRRFF
once	NA	TRBV25-1	TRBJ1-5	TGTGCCAGCAGTAGGGATAGCAATCAGCCCCAGCATTTT	CASSRDSNQPQHF
NA	NA	TRBV5-1	TRBJ2-7	TGCGCCAGCAGCGAAGGGGCCTACGAGCAGTACTTC	CASSEGAYEQYF
NA	NA	TRBV4-1	TRBJ1-2	TGCGCCAGCAGCCAAGATCGGGGCCGCTACACCTTC	CASSQDRGRYTF
NA	NA	TRBV29-1	TRBJ1-1	TGCAGCGTCCTCCACTGGGTGGACGGGGAAGCTTTCTTT	CSVLHWVDGEAFF
few	NA	TRBV6-1	TRBJ1-2	TGTGCCAGCCTCGGAGGATATAAGGATGGCTACACCTTC	CASLGGYKDGYTF
few	NA	TRBV6-5	TRBJ1-5	TGTGCCAGCAGTTACTCGGTCCAGACAAATCAGCCCCAGCATTTT	CASSYSVQTNQPQHF
NA	NA	TRBV7-9	TRBJ1-1	TGTGCCAGCAGCTTTGGGATGAACACTGAAGCTTTCTTT	CASSFGMNTEAFF
NA	NA	TRBV29-1	TRBJ2-7	TGCAGCGTGAGATACAGGATAGGGGGCGAGCAGTACTTC	CSVRYRIGGEQYF
few	TRBD1	TRBV7-6	TRBJ1-2	TGTGCCAGCAGCCAGAGACAGGGGAAGAACTATGGCTACACCTTC	CASSQRQGKNYGYTF
NA	NA	TRBV29-1	TRBJ1-2	TGCAGCGTTGCTACGAGACACTCGGCCGAGGGCTATGGCTACACCTTC	CSVATRHSAEGYGYTF
once	NA	TRBV19	TRBJ1-2	TGTGCCAGTAGTATTCAGCGAGCTAACTATGGCTACACCTTC	CASSIQRANYGYTF
NA	NA	TRBV11-2	TRBJ2-7	TGTGCCAGCAGCTTAGTGTGGGGGCGGGAGAACTACGAGCAGTACTTC	CASSLVWGRENYEQYF
NA	NA	TRBV29-1	TRBJ1-1	TGCAGCGTAGAAATACATGGTGAAGCTTTCTTT	CSVEIHGEAFF
few	TRBD2	TRBV7-9	TRBJ2-1	TGTGCCAGCAGCCCCAAGCGGGAGTTCGTGGATGAGCAGTTCTTC	CASSPKREFVDEQFF
few	TRBD1	TRBV5-1	TRBJ2-2	TGCGCCAGCAGCCTAGGGACAGGTCACGGGGAGCTGTTTTTT	CASSLGTGHGELFF
NA	NA	TRBV29-1	TRBJ1-1	TGCAGCGTTGTCCGCCCGCTGAACACTGAAGCTTTCTTT	CSVVRPLNTEAFF
NA	NA	TRBV4-2	TRBJ2-1	TGTGCCAGCAGCCAACCTGGATTAGCATCCTACAATGAGCAGTTCTTC	CASSQPGLASYNEQFF
NA	NA	TRBV30	TRBJ1-6	TGTGCCTGGAGGCCCGTCGGCCGACCCACAGACTCCAATTCACCCCTCCACTTT	CAWRPVGRPTDSNSPLHF
NA	NA	TRBV6-6	TRBJ1-2	TGTGCCAGCAGCCCAAATCCCAGGGATGGCTACACCTTC	CASSPNPRDGYTF
few	NA	TRBV4-1	TRBJ1-1	TGCGCCAGCAGCCACTGGGGACAAAGAAACACTGAAGCTTTCTTT	CASSHWGQRNTEAFF
NA	NA	TRBV29-1	TRBJ1-2	TGCAGCGTTGAGTTGGGGCGCGGCTATGGCTACACCTTC	CSVELGRGYGYTF
NA	NA	TRBV29-1	TRBJ2-7	TGCAGCGTTGAACCGTGGCAGGGCTACGAGCAGTACTTC	CSVEPWQGYEQYF
NA	TRBD1	TRBV18	TRBJ2-7	TGTGCCAGCTCACCGGGGACAGGGGGCCGCGAGCAGTACTTC	CASSPGTGGREQYF
NA	NA	TRBV7-9	TRBJ1-5	TGTGCCAGCAGCTCCGGACATGAGGGGGATCAGCCCCAGCATTTT	CASSSGHEGDQPQHF
NA	NA	TRBV30	TRBJ1-5	TGTGCCTGGAGTTTTCGAGGGAATCAGCCCCAGCATTTT	CAWSFRGNQPQHF
NA	NA	TRBV30	TRBJ1-1	TGTGCCTGGGCTCGGGACCTTAACACTGAAGCTTTCTTT	CAWARDLNTEAFF
NA	NA	TRBV7-9	TRBJ1-1	TGTGCCAGCAGTCATCCCATGTCTACTGAAGCTTTCTTT	CASSHPMSTEAFF
NA	NA	TRBV14	TRBJ2-1	TGTGCCAGCAGCTCGCAGGGTAATGAGCAGTTCTTC	CASSSQGNEQFF
few	NA	TRBV19	TRBJ2-1	TGTGCCAGTAGTATGGTCGCAGCCGGTGAGCAGTTCTTC	CASSMVAAGEQFF